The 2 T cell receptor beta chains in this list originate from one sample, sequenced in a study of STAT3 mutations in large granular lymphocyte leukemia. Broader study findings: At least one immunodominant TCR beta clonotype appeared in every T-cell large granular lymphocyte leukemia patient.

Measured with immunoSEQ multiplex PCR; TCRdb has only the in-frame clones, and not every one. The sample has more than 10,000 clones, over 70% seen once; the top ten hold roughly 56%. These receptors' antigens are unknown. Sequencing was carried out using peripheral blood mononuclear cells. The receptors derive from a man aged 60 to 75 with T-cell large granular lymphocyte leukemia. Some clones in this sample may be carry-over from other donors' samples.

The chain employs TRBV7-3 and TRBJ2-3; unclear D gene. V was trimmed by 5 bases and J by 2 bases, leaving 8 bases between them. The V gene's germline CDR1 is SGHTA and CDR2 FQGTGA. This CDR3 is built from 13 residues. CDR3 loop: CASSPAVTDTQYF. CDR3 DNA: TGTGCCAGCAGCCCCGCCGTCACAGATACGCAGTATTTT.

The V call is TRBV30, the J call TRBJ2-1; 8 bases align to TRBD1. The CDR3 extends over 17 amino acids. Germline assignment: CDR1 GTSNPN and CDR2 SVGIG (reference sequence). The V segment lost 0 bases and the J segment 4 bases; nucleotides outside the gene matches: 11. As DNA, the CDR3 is TGTGCCTGGAGTGTACCAGGGGACAGGAGGGTGTACAATGAGCAGTTCTTC. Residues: CAWSVPGDRRVYNEQFF.